The rows below give T cell receptor beta chains drawn from one sample of a study of T cells in Graves' hyperthyroidism and ophthalmopathy. TCRdb re-analysed the multiplex PCR reads in MiXCR, keeping a single row per CDR3 protein. This sample has about 420,000 distinct CDR3 sequences, with 15% to 17% found just once. Sequenced: blood. These receptors were obtained from a woman between 18 and 29 years old with Graves' hyperthyroidism. The CDR3 runs from the conserved cysteine through the conserved F or W. D genes are given only for firm matches. Expanded clones get a size class; other rows say once, few or many, or leave the size out.

D	J	size	V	CDR3	DNA
TRBD2	TRBJ2-1	few	TRBV19	CASKETSGESYNEQFF	TGTGCCAGTAAGGAGACTAGCGGGGAATCCTACAATGAGCAGTTCTTC
NA	TRBJ2-1	many	TRBV3-1	CASSLTRGNEQFF	TGTGCCAGCAGCCTGACCCGCGGCAATGAGCAGTTCTTC
NA	TRBJ1-5	many	TRBV20-1	CSARGSSNQPQHF	TGCAGTGCTAGAGGCAGTAGCAATCAGCCCCAGCATTTT
TRBD2	TRBJ2-5	few	TRBV5-4	CASSLETSGNQETQYF	TGTGCCAGCAGCTTGGAAACTAGCGGGAACCAAGAGACCCAGTACTTC
NA	TRBJ2-1	NA	TRBV9	CASSSIFDLNEQFF	TGTGCCAGCAGTTCCATTTTCGACTTGAATGAGCAGTTCTTC
TRBD2	TRBJ2-3	many	TRBV6-1	CASSEGLAGSTDTQYF	TGTGCCAGCAGTGAAGGACTAGCGGGATCAACAGATACGCAGTATTTT
NA	TRBJ2-7	few	TRBV2	CVSKGRSHEQYF	TGTGTCAGCAAAGGCAGGAGCCACGAGCAGTACTTC
NA	TRBJ1-4	few	TRBV29-1	CSVEDRDPGQGGRTNEKLFF	TGCAGCGTTGAAGATCGGGACCCGGGACAAGGAGGTAGAACTAATGAAAAACTGTTTTTT
TRBD2	TRBJ2-1	many	TRBV7-8	CASSSGLAANEQFF	TGTGCCAGCAGCTCGGGACTAGCGGCCAATGAGCAGTTCTTC
NA	TRBJ2-3	many	TRBV5-1	CASSIQGPASTDTQYF	TGCGCCAGCAGCATACAGGGTCCCGCTAGCACAGATACGCAGTATTTT
TRBD1	TRBJ2-1	many	TRBV20-1	CSAPSTGGNEQFF	TGCAGTGCTCCTTCGACAGGGGGCAATGAGCAGTTCTTC
NA	TRBJ2-1	once	TRBV18	CASSPYFGEQFF	TGTGCCAGCTCACCCTACTTTGGTGAGCAGTTCTTC
NA	TRBJ1-1	many	TRBV30	CAWGGQINTEAFF	TGTGCCTGGGGAGGACAGATCAACACTGAAGCTTTCTTT
TRBD1	TRBJ1-2	many	TRBV3-1	CASSPYRTGLYGYTF	TGTGCCAGCAGCCCCTACAGGACAGGACTATATGGCTACACCTTC
NA	TRBJ2-6	many	TRBV6-1	CAGGVTGANVLTF	TGTGCCGGCGGGGTAACCGGGGCCAACGTCCTGACTTTC
NA	TRBJ2-6	many	TRBV28	CASSSGDLSGANVLTF	TGTGCCAGCAGCTCTGGGGATCTATCTGGGGCCAACGTCCTGACTTTC
TRBD2	TRBJ2-3	NA	TRBV4-1	CASSGVAGGTDTQYF	TGCGCCAGCAGCGGAGTAGCGGGGGGGACAGATACGCAGTATTTT
NA	TRBJ2-7	many	TRBV2	CATRQASYEQYF	TGTGCCACCCGACAGGCCTCCTACGAGCAGTACTTC
NA	TRBJ2-1	many	TRBV3-1	CASSPWEVSYNEQFF	TGTGCCAGCAGCCCCTGGGAGGTCTCCTACAATGAGCAGTTCTTC
NA	TRBJ1-1	many	TRBV7-9	CASSLSRGARTEAFF	TGTGCCAGCAGCCTCAGTCGCGGCGCGAGGACTGAAGCTTTCTTT
TRBD1	TRBJ1-6	NA	TRBV5-1	CASSPTGGSYNSPLHF	TGCGCCAGCAGCCCGACAGGGGGCTCCTATAATTCACCCCTCCACTTT
NA	TRBJ1-4	NA	TRBV2	CASSEGAGRGEKLFF	TGTGCCAGCAGTGAAGGGGCGGGGAGAGGTGAAAAACTGTTTTTT
NA	TRBJ1-6	few	TRBV4-1	CASSQVGQGGSPLHF	TGCGCCAGCAGCCAAGTGGGTCAGGGAGGTTCACCCCTCCACTTT
NA	TRBJ2-1	NA	TRBV3-1	CASSPGPGPSYNEQFF	TGTGCCAGCAGCCCCGGACCCGGGCCCTCCTACAATGAGCAGTTCTTC
TRBD1	TRBJ2-1	few	TRBV7-9	CASSRTGEISYNEQFF	TGTGCCAGCAGTCGGACAGGGGAAATCTCCTACAATGAGCAGTTCTTC
NA	TRBJ2-3	many	TRBV5-1	CASSPEGGANTDTQYF	TGCGCCAGCAGCCCCGAGGGGGGGGCAAACACAGATACGCAGTATTTT
NA	TRBJ2-7	many	TRBV11-1	CASSLDSSSYEQYF	TGTGCCAGCAGCCTGGACTCAAGCTCCTACGAGCAGTACTTC
TRBD1	TRBJ1-1	many	TRBV2	CASSVDRGTEAFF	TGTGCCAGCAGCGTGGACAGGGGGACTGAAGCTTTCTTT
TRBD1	TRBJ2-7	many	TRBV5-8	CASSWGQATYEQYF	TGTGCCAGCAGCTGGGGACAGGCAACCTACGAGCAGTACTTC